This entry lists 25 T cell receptor beta chains sequenced from one sample in a study of blood T cell repertoires in COVID-19. Measured with immunoSEQ multiplex PCR; TCRdb has only the in-frame clones, and not every one. The sample contains 150,000 to 200,000 clones, approximately 87% of which appear only once. Source material: peripheral blood. The receptors originated from a man in his sixties or seventies with active or convalescent COVID-19.

The rearrangement joins TRBV21-1 to TRBJ1-1. TRBV21-1 is labeled a pseudogene. There are 14 residues in the CDR3. Written as DNA, the CDR3 is TGTGCCAGCAGCCCCCGGGAGGTTATCACTGAAGCTTTCTTT. Translation: CASSPREVITEAFF.

The CDR3 DNA is TGCGCCAGCAGCTTGCGTCGCACAGGGTCGATCTACGAGCAGTACTTC. Amino acid sequence: CASSLRRTGSIYEQYF. The genes are TRBV5-1 and TRBJ2-7, with a weak D call TRBD1 (6 bases). Germline V gives CDR1 SGHRS, CDR2 YFSETQ. The CDR3 sequence is 16 residues long. Trimming left V 1 base short and J 3 bases short, with 17 bases between.

The CDR3 sequence: CASSLGGRGRLLGYTF. In nucleotides, the CDR3 is TGTGCCAGCAGCTTAGGCGGCAGGGGGCGCCTCCTGGGCTACACCTTC. The rearrangement links TRBV7-8 to TRBJ1-2; 8 positions match TRBD1. CDR1 and CDR2 from the germline V gene are SGHVS and FQNEAQ. J gave up 8 bases and V 1 base, and 12 bases lay outside the gene matches. The CDR3 is 16 amino acids.

This clone was seen only once. The chain uses TRBV5-1 and TRBJ2-7, with TRBD1 identical over 7 bases. Germline V gene sequence: CDR1 SGHRS, CDR2 YFSETQ. This CDR3 comprises 15 residues. V lost 3 bases to trimming and J lost 0 bases; unmatched junction nucleotides: 6. The CDR3 DNA follows: TGCGCCAGCAGCTCGGTAGACAGGGACTCCTACGAGCAGTACTTC. Its translation is CASSSVDRDSYEQYF.

The chain carries TRBV5-8 and TRBJ1-5; TRBD1 is a possible D gene (6 bases). The CDR3 extends over 16 amino acids. The V gene's germline CDR1 is SGHTS and CDR2 YDEGEE. Between the trimmed V and J ends, which lost 6 bases and 4 bases, there was a span of 20 bases. The CDR3 DNA is TGTGCCAGCAATCCGGGACAACCACTATCGAATCAGCCCCAGCATTTT. It is translated as CASNPGQPLSNQPQHF. Supplemented by reference TRBV5-8 and TRBJ1-5, the full variable domain reads EAGVTQSPTHLIKTRGQQATLRCSPISGHTSVYWYQQALGLGLQFLLWYDEGEERNRGNFPPRFSGRQFPNYSSELNVNALELEDSALYLCASNPGQPLSNQPQHFGDGTRLSIL.

The chain uses TRBV10-3 and TRBJ2-7, with 8 bases matching TRBD1. CDR3 size: 14 residues. The ends lost 5 bases at V and 3 bases at J; junction bases unmatched: 6. CDR1 and CDR2 from the germline V gene are ENHRY and SYGVKD. In nucleotides, the CDR3 is TGTGCCATCAGTACCGAACAGGGGGGCTACGAGCAGTACTTC. It codes for CAISTEQGGYEQYF.

The chain uses TRBV5-4 and TRBJ2-7; 9 bases align to TRBD1. J lost 6 bases, V lost 5 bases, and 9 bases had no gene match. The CDR3 is made up of 14 amino acids. From germline, CDR1 is SGHNT and CDR2 YYREEE (reference sequence). CDR3 in amino acids: CASSKGTGSGEQYF. CDR3 bases: TGTGCCAGCAGTAAAGGGACAGGGAGCGGCGAGCAGTACTTC.

This sequence joins TRBV30 and TRBJ1-5, with TRBD1 identical over 8 bases. The germline CDR1 and CDR2 sequences are GTSNPN and SVGIG (reference sequence). The V and J ends lost 5 bases and 2 bases, in that order; junction bases with no gene match: 2. The CDR3 extends over 13 amino acids. CDR3 in amino acids: CAWDRGGNQPQHF. CDR3 DNA sequence: TGTGCCTGGGACAGGGGAGGCAATCAGCCCCAGCATTTT.

The genes are TRBV29-1 and TRBJ2-1; D uncertain. The V gene lost 4 bases and the J gene lost 0 bases, with 10 bases spanning the gap. The CDR3 is 14 residues long. Germline values: CDR1 SQVTM, CDR2 ANQGSEA. The CDR3 DNA sequence: TGCAGCGTTGCGACTCCTAGCTCCTACAATGAGCAGTTCTTC. Translated, it gives CSVATPSSYNEQFF.

Here the CDR3 DNA reads TGTGCCAGCAGACGACAGGGAACTGAAGCTTTCTTT. Its protein product is CASRRQGTEAFF. The chain joins TRBV28 to TRBJ1-1; 7 bases map to TRBD1. The CDR3 totals 12 residues. Germline-derived CDR1 and CDR2 are MDHEN and SYDVKM. Trimming took 6 bases from V and 5 from J; bases not matched to a gene: 3.

The chain joins TRBV30 to TRBJ1-5, with D hard to call. This CDR3 is 13 amino acids long. Between the trimmed V and J ends, which lost 4 bases and 3 bases, there was a span of 10 bases. From germline, CDR1 is GTSNPN and CDR2 SVGIG (reference sequence). The CDR3 loop reads CAWTGGDNQPQHF. The CDR3 coding sequence is TGTGCCTGGACGGGAGGTGACAATCAGCCCCAGCATTTT.

J is TRBJ1-6 and V is TRBV20-1; D remains ambiguous. The germline CDR1 and CDR2 sequences are DFQATT and SNEGSKA (reference sequence). The CDR3 runs to 14 residues. V was shortened by 3 bases and J by 4 bases, with 10 bases between the two germline ends. The DNA of the CDR3 is TGCAGTGCTAGTATCGCGGATTATAATTCACCCCTCCACTTT. It specifies CSASIADYNSPLHF.

The rearrangement joins TRBV24-1 to TRBJ2-1; TRBD2 aligns across 11 bases. This CDR3 has 20 residues. The germline CDR1 and CDR2 sequences are KGHDR and SFDVKD. V dropped 0 bases and J dropped 3; count of bases not matched to a gene: 12. The CDR3 nucleotides read TGTGCCACCAGTGATTTGCGGACTAGCGGGCCCCTAGGGGTCTACAATGAGCAGTTCTTC. It specifies CATSDLRTSGPLGVYNEQFF.

The chain joins TRBV19 to TRBJ1-5, with D possibly matching TRBD1 (6 bases). From germline, CDR1 is LNHDA and CDR2 SQIVND (reference sequence). V lost 1 base to trimming and J lost 6 bases, with 16 bases between them. The length of the CDR3 is 16 residues. CDR3 DNA sequence: TGTGCCAGTAGTATAGGTAGCAGGGGCTCGGGTCAGCCCCAGCATTTT. This gives the protein CASSIGSRGSGQPQHF.

The chain recombines TRBV12-5 with TRBJ2-3; 8 nucleotides agree with TRBD1. In germline, CDR1 is LGHNT, CDR2 FRNRAP. V lost 0 bases, J lost 0 bases, and 11 bases stayed unmatched. The CDR3 length is 19 residues. The CDR3 protein is CASGLVDSGGYFSTDTQYF. The CDR3, as DNA: TGTGCTAGTGGTTTGGTAGATTCAGGGGGCTACTTTAGCACAGATACGCAGTATTTT. The full variable domain, in which reference TRBV12-5 and TRBJ2-3 provide the parts outside the CDR3, is DARVTQTPRHKVTEMGQEVTMRCQPILGHNTVFWYRQTMMQGLELLAYFRNRAPLDDSGMPKDRFSAEMPDATLATLKIQPSEPRDSAVYFCASGLVDSGGYFSTDTQYFGPGTRLTVL.

This rearrangement joins TRBV19 to TRBJ1-1, with a weak D call TRBD1 (6 bases). Per germline, CDR1 LNHDA and CDR2 SQIVND (reference sequence). The V end was cut by 7 bases, the J end by 3 bases, with 15 bases between. This CDR3 has 14 amino acids. CDR3 in amino acids: CASTSRGAYTEAFF. In DNA, the CDR3 is TGTGCCAGTACCAGCCGGGGGGCGTACACTGAAGCTTTCTTT.

This chain joins TRBV6-5 and TRBJ2-1, with a tentative D call TRBD2 (5 bases). Germline V CDR1 and CDR2: MNHEY, SVGAGI. The CDR3 runs to 14 residues. The V end was cut by 5 bases, the J end by 3 bases, with 11 bases between. CDR3 bases: TGTGCCAGCAGTACCCGGACTCTCTACAATGAGCAGTTCTTC. The encoded protein is CASSTRTLYNEQFF.

The rearrangement links TRBV24-1 to TRBJ2-1; D perhaps matches TRBD2 (6 bases). Germline values: CDR1 KGHDR, CDR2 SFDVKD. Trimming removed 3 bases at V and 7 bases at J, with 15 bases between. This CDR3 is built from 15 residues. CDR3 in amino acids: CATSDIAVDLNEQFF. In DNA, the CDR3 is TGTGCCACCAGTGATATAGCGGTTGATCTGAATGAGCAGTTCTTC.

The chain links TRBV5-5 to TRBJ2-7; D is possibly TRBD1 (6 bases). V was trimmed by 8 bases and J by 1 base, leaving 16 bases between them. The CDR3 contains 14 residues. Germline V lookup: CDR1 SGHKS, CDR2 YYEKEE (reference sequence). CDR3 nucleotides: TGTGCCAGTTCCCGGGACAAAAATTCCTACGAGCAGTACTTC. This encodes CASSRDKNSYEQYF.

The rearrangement uses TRBV29-1 and TRBJ1-6, with D unclear. The CDR3 is 14 amino acids. Looked up from germline, CDR1 is SQVTM and CDR2 is ANQGSEA. The ends were cut back, 6 bases at V and 8 bases at J, with 17 bases in the middle. The CDR3 reads CSVAVSGVDSPLHF. The CDR3 DNA reads as TGCAGCGTCGCAGTGAGTGGAGTTGATTCACCCCTCCACTTT.

V and J are TRBV19 and TRBJ1-5, with a tentative D call TRBD1 (5 bases). The V end was cut by 6 bases, the J end by 5 bases, with 11 bases between. Germline CDR1 is LNHDA and CDR2 is SQIVND (reference sequence). The CDR3 loop spans 13 amino acids. CDR3 in DNA: TGTGCCAGTAGCCGTGCGGGGGATCAGCCCCAGCATTTT. The encoded protein is CASSRAGDQPQHF. The full variable domain, rest sourced from reference TRBV19 and TRBJ1-5, is DGGITQSPKYLFRKEGQNVTLSCEQNLNHDAMYWYRQDPGQGLRLIYYSQIVNDFQKGDIAEGYSVSREKKESFPLTVTSAQKNPTAFYLCASSRAGDQPQHFGDGTRLSIL.

The table lists this clone with a count of one. V gene TRBV9 combines with J gene TRBJ2-1, with 8 bases fitting TRBD2. The length of the CDR3 is 16 residues. J lost 1 base, V lost 4 bases, and 7 bases had no gene match. Per the germline V gene, CDR1 is SGDLS and CDR2 is YYNGEE. This chain's CDR3 is CASSPGGAISYNEQFF. The CDR3 DNA sequence: TGTGCCAGCAGCCCCGGGGGGGCCATATCCTACAATGAGCAGTTCTTC.

This clone was counted once. The V call is TRBV24-1, the J call TRBJ1-2; possibly TRBD1 for D (5 bases). Germline V gene sequence: CDR1 KGHDR, CDR2 SFDVKD. V was trimmed by 4 bases and J by 3 bases, leaving 5 bases between them. CDR3 length: 12 residues. The CDR3 DNA is TGTGCCACCAGTGACAGGGACTATGGCTACACCTTC. This sequence encodes CATSDRDYGYTF.

This clone was seen a single time. The V and J genes are TRBV5-1 and TRBJ2-7; D is perhaps TRBD2 (5 bases). The CDR3 covers 14 residues. In germline, CDR1 is SGHRS, CDR2 YFSETQ. Trimming removed 1 base at V and 0 bases at J, with 8 bases between. CDR3 nucleotide sequence: TGCGCCAGCAGCTTGAGCGGAAACTCCTACGAGCAGTACTTC. Amino acid sequence: CASSLSGNSYEQYF.

The rearrangement links TRBV27 to TRBJ2-3, with no clear D. Germline values: CDR1 MNHEY, CDR2 SMNVEV (reference sequence). Trimming removed 0 bases from V and 1 base from J, with 11 bases in between. This CDR3 region has 16 residues. The CDR3: CASSLSPHGGTDTQYF. In nucleotides, the CDR3 is TGTGCCAGCAGTTTATCGCCCCATGGAGGCACAGATACGCAGTATTTT.